This passage covers 32 T cell receptor beta chains from one sample sequenced in a study of cytomegalovirus exposure and HLA in healthy donors. Primers for the PCR totalled 60 Vbeta and 13 Jbeta. Here immunoSEQ multiplex PCR was the method, and the copy in TCRdb shows in-frame clones only, minus some. The sample holds 160,000 or so clones; 70% to 80% are singletons and the top ten take 4.3%. The sample consisted of PBMCs. The receptors derive from a man aged 40-49 years in good health and CMV-seronegative.

This clone is a singleton in its sample. The V and J genes are TRBV2 and TRBJ2-7; 8 bases fit TRBD2. V gave up 5 bases and J gave up 1 base; unmatched junction bases: 13. CDR1 and CDR2 (germline): SNHLY, FYNNEI. The CDR3 runs 17 residues. The CDR3 sequence is CASSFNPFGGGSYEQYF. CDR3 DNA: TGTGCCAGCAGTTTTAATCCTTTTGGCGGGGGGTCCTACGAGCAGTACTTC.

This chain uses TRBV5-1 with TRBJ2-7; maybe TRBD2 (7 bases). Germline CDR1 is SGHRS and CDR2 is YFSETQ. The CDR3 contains 18 residues. Trimming pared 0 bases from V and 3 bases from J, leaving 22 bases between. The CDR3 sequence is CASSLEFGGAPGGYEQYF. As DNA, the CDR3 is TGCGCCAGCAGCTTGGAATTTGGGGGGGCGCCGGGGGGCTACGAGCAGTACTTC.

This clone showed up just once. The genes are TRBV6-5 and TRBJ2-1; tentative D call: TRBD1 (5 bases). CDR3 length equals 14 residues. Deletions cut 2 bases from V and 5 bases from J, with 10 bases between. Germline V gene data show CDR1 as MNHEY and CDR2 as SVGAGI. CDR3 coding DNA: TGTGCCAGCAGTTACAGGGGTTTCCACAATGAGCAGTTCTTC. Translated: CASSYRGFHNEQFF.

In its sample, this clone was seen a few times. This sequence joins TRBV7-9 and TRBJ1-2; 9 positions agree with TRBD1. V dropped 2 bases and J dropped 10; count of bases not matched to a gene: 14. Germline V lookup: CDR1 SEHNR, CDR2 FQNEAQ (reference sequence). CDR3 length equals 16 residues. CDR3 bases: TGTGCCAGCAGCTTAACGGACAGGGGACCCCTAGGGTTCTACACCTTC. It encodes CASSLTDRGPLGFYTF.

V is TRBV25-1 and J is TRBJ2-7; the match to TRBD2 covers 8 bases. Germline V gene lookup returns CDR1 MGHDK and CDR2 SYGVNS. V dropped 6 bases and J dropped 6; count of bases not matched to a gene: 13. The CDR3 consists of 15 residues. The CDR3 nucleotides read TGTGCCAGCAGGGCCCCGGGACTAGTGAACGGCGAGCAGTACTTC. Translating gives CASRAPGLVNGEQYF.

The genes are TRBV11-1 and TRBJ2-7, with 8 nucleotides matching TRBD1. Germline CDR1 is SGHAT and CDR2 is FQDESV (reference sequence). Germline trimming cut 5 bases from V and 3 bases from J; bases unmatched to any gene: 3. The CDR3 has 13 residues. CDR3 coding DNA: TGTGCCAGCAGCCAAGGGACAGGCTACGAGCAGTACTTC. This translates into CASSQGTGYEQYF.

The rearrangement uses TRBV2 and TRBJ1-2; TRBD1 matches 7 bases. CDR3 size: 14 residues. The germline CDR1 and CDR2 sequences are SNHLY and FYNNEI. V lost 1 base to trimming and J lost 4 bases; unmatched junction nucleotides: 3. The CDR3 bases are TGTGCCAGCAGTGAAGACAGGGGTTCCTATGGCTACACCTTC. Residues: CASSEDRGSYGYTF.

The rearrangement links TRBV10-3 to TRBJ1-4; the D gene is possibly TRBD1 (5 bases). With 7 bases removed from V and 8 bases from J, the gap between germline ends came to 14 bases. The CDR3 covers 13 residues. CDR1 ENHRY and CDR2 SYGVKD come from the germline V gene. CDR3 coding DNA: TGTGCCATCAATCAGGGATTCAAGGAAAAACTGTTTTTT. This encodes CAINQGFKEKLFF.

The rearrangement joins TRBV14 to TRBJ1-1; D is undetermined. Germline-derived CDR1 and CDR2 are SGHDN and FVKESK. The germline V and J ends were trimmed by 2 bases and 1 base, with 11 bases remaining between them. The CDR3 is 15 amino acids. The CDR3 DNA is TGTGCCAGCAGCCAAATACCAGGTGCGAACACTGAAGCTTTCTTT. This encodes CASSQIPGANTEAFF.

The V call is TRBV15, the J call TRBJ1-1, with D maybe TRBD1 (6 bases). Germline CDR1 LNHNV, CDR2 YYDKDF (reference sequence). This CDR3 contains 15 residues. Trimming stripped 2 bases from V and 1 base from J, with 11 bases between. The CDR3 region has the DNA TGTGCCACCAGCAGACCGGGGGGCGCGAACACTGAAGCTTTCTTT. Its translation is CATSRPGGANTEAFF.

Notes on this clone: At one boundary the junction diverges from the germline segment, which might be a read error. The V gene is TRBV19, the J gene TRBJ2-1, with no clear D. This CDR3 is 12 amino acids long. CDR1 and CDR2 (germline): LNHDA, SQIVND (reference sequence). The DNA of the CDR3 is TGTGCCAGTACTATAGGAGCAAATGAGCAGTTCTTC. The encoded protein is CASTIGANEQFF.

The chain couples TRBV27 to TRBJ2-7, with 7 bases matching TRBD1. The CDR3 is 14 residues long. CDR1 and CDR2 from the germline V gene are MNHEY and SMNVEV (reference sequence). J was trimmed by 2 bases and V by 6 bases; bases with no gene match: 7. In DNA form, the CDR3 reads TGTGCCAGCAGACCGGGACAGTCAACCTACGAGCAGTACTTC. It yields the protein CASRPGQSTYEQYF.

This chain connects TRBV9 to TRBJ2-2; 7 bases match TRBD1. In germline, CDR1 is SGDLS, CDR2 YYNGEE. J was trimmed by 1 base and V by 0 bases; bases with no gene match: 6. The CDR3 spans 17 residues. CDR3: CASSVARQGVNTGELFF. The DNA of the CDR3 is TGTGCCAGCAGCGTAGCGAGACAGGGAGTGAACACCGGGGAGCTGTTTTTT.

The chain is built from TRBV7-3 and TRBJ2-7; D is undetermined. Deletions cut 3 bases from V and 6 bases from J, with 9 bases between. The length of the CDR3 is 12 residues. The germline CDR1 and CDR2 sequences are SGHTA and FQGTGA. CDR3 bases: TGTGCCAGCAGCTTCAACGGTCTCGAGCAGTACTTC. Protein sequence: CASSFNGLEQYF.

CDR3 residues: CASSLPAGGTSTDTQYF. DNA for the CDR3: TGCGCCAGCAGCTTACCAGCGGGGGGTACTAGCACAGATACGCAGTATTTT. This chain links TRBV5-1 with TRBJ2-3; TRBD2 aligns across 9 bases. The trim removed 2 bases at V and 0 bases at J, leaving 7 bases unmatched. There are 17 residues in the CDR3. From germline, CDR1 is SGHRS and CDR2 YFSETQ.

Only a few counts were recorded for this clone. The rearrangement joins TRBV7-9 to TRBJ2-1, with D unresolved. V dropped 3 bases and J dropped 0 bases, with 15 bases sitting between them. The CDR3 has 17 amino acids. The germline V gene encodes CDR1 SEHNR and CDR2 FQNEAQ (reference sequence). CDR3 sequence: CASSFYGQYPSYNEQFF. The CDR3, as DNA: TGTGCCAGCAGCTTTTATGGCCAATACCCCTCCTACAATGAGCAGTTCTTC. The full variable domain, completed using reference TRBV7-9 and TRBJ2-1, is DTGVSQNPRHKITKRGQNVTFRCDPISEHNRLYWYRQTLGQGPEFLTYFQNEAQLEKSRLLSDRFSAERPKGSFSTLEIQRTEQGDSAMYLCASSFYGQYPSYNEQFFGPGTRLTVL.

In this sample, this clone turned up once. V is TRBV27 and J is TRBJ2-3, with 7 bases lining up with TRBD2. The CDR3 runs to 12 residues. The germline V gene encodes CDR1 MNHEY and CDR2 SMNVEV (reference sequence). The V gene end was trimmed by 6 bases and the J gene end by 6 bases; junction bases not matched to a gene: 3. DNA for the CDR3: TGTGCCAGCAGCTGGGGAGGGGATACGCAGTATTTT. Amino acid sequence: CASSWGGDTQYF.

The J gene is TRBJ2-2, the V gene TRBV5-8, with 7 bases fitting TRBD2. Trimming at V came to 1 base and at J to 5 bases, leaving 5 bases not matched to a gene. The germline gives CDR1 SGHTS, CDR2 YDEGEE. The CDR3 sequence is 15 residues long. This CDR3 is CASSLPSGWTGELFF. In DNA, the CDR3 is TGTGCCAGCAGCTTGCCTAGCGGTTGGACCGGGGAGCTGTTTTTT.

The gene calls are TRBV5-1 and TRBJ2-3; D perhaps matches TRBD1 (6 bases). The V end was cut by 0 bases, the J end by 1 base, with 9 bases between. Looked up from germline, CDR1 is SGHRS and CDR2 is YFSETQ. The CDR3 extends over 15 amino acids. In DNA, the CDR3 is TGCGCCAGCAGCTTGGCAGGGGTAGGCACAGATACGCAGTATTTT. Its protein product is CASSLAGVGTDTQYF.

This sequence joins TRBV9 and TRBJ2-1; no clear D gene. The V end lost 5 bases, the J end lost 8 bases, and 17 bases lay between the germline ends. The CDR3 extends over 14 amino acids. CDR1 is SGDLS and CDR2 is YYNGEE in the germline V gene. In DNA, the CDR3 is TGTGCCAGCAGTAGTGTTTCCCCCTTCGATGAGCAGTTCTTC. It specifies CASSSVSPFDEQFF.

This clone came up a few times. The chain links TRBV5-1 to TRBJ1-1; D call uncertain. Deletions cut 4 bases from V and 0 bases from J, with 7 bases between. The germline gives CDR1 SGHRS, CDR2 YFSETQ. The CDR3 has 13 residues. This CDR3 is CASSQAMNTEAFF. The CDR3 nucleotides read TGCGCCAGCAGCCAAGCGATGAACACTGAAGCTTTCTTT.

Here the CDR3 DNA reads TGTGCCTGGACTCGCAGGGGGCATGATGGCGAGCAGTACTTC. It codes for CAWTRRGHDGEQYF. This chain links TRBV30 with TRBJ2-7; 8 positions agree with TRBD1. V shed 4 bases and J 6 bases; nucleotides not matched to a gene: 11. This CDR3 contains 14 residues. From germline, CDR1 is GTSNPN and CDR2 SVGIG (reference sequence).

This chain links TRBV28 with TRBJ2-3; D is uncertain. This CDR3 comprises 14 residues. Germline V gives CDR1 MDHEN, CDR2 SYDVKM. The ends were cut back, 8 bases at V and 4 bases at J, with 16 bases in the middle. The CDR3 is CASAQIAEADTQYF. The CDR3 DNA sequence: TGTGCCAGCGCACAAATTGCAGAGGCAGATACGCAGTATTTT.

J is TRBJ2-7 and V is TRBV29-1, with D possibly matching TRBD1 (5 bases). The CDR3 is 11 residues long. V lost 4 bases and J lost 5, with 9 bases in between. Germline V gene sequence: CDR1 SQVTM, CDR2 ANQGSEA. The CDR3 DNA sequence: TGCAGCGTTGGGGGCAGCAACGAGCAGTACTTC. Amino acid sequence: CSVGGSNEQYF.

This clone was observed once. This chain connects TRBV5-1 to TRBJ2-7; a weak D match, TRBD2 (6 bases). With 2 bases removed from V and 4 bases from J, the gap between germline ends came to 13 bases. The CDR3 is made up of 14 amino acids. Germline V gene sequence: CDR1 SGHRS, CDR2 YFSETQ. The CDR3: CASSFMEGIYEQYF. The DNA of the CDR3 is TGCGCCAGCAGCTTTATGGAGGGTATATACGAGCAGTACTTC.

V is TRBV19 and J is TRBJ2-7; no definite D call. The germline gives CDR1 LNHDA, CDR2 SQIVND (reference sequence). The CDR3 is made up of 14 amino acids. V gave up 5 bases and J gave up 2 bases, with 13 bases separating them. As DNA, the CDR3 is TGTGCCAGTAGTCCGTGGGCGTTCGCCTACGAGCAGTACTTC. The encoded protein is CASSPWAFAYEQYF.

This clone was seen just once. This rearrangement joins TRBV2 to TRBJ1-4; the match to TRBD1 covers 7 bases. The CDR3 covers 14 residues. Germline V gene lookup returns CDR1 SNHLY and CDR2 FYNNEI. V trimming: 4 bases; J trimming: 10 bases; junction bases outside the gene matches: 9. The CDR3 bases are TGTGCCAGCAGTGGTGAACAGGGGCGGAGAAAACTGTTTTTT. This sequence encodes CASSGEQGRRKLFF.

This clone was recorded only once. The chain links TRBV9 to TRBJ1-3, with no clear D. Germline V gives CDR1 SGDLS, CDR2 YYNGEE. Trimming left V 3 bases short and J 1 base short, with 11 bases between. The CDR3 has 15 amino acids. The CDR3 DNA sequence: TGTGCCAGCAGCGCCGATGGGAGATCTGGAAACACCATATATTTT. Residues: CASSADGRSGNTIYF.

The chain carries TRBV27 and TRBJ1-2; 7 bases line up with TRBD1. Germline V gene sequence: CDR1 MNHEY, CDR2 SMNVEV (reference sequence). CDR3 length: 14 amino acids. The trim removed 2 bases at V and 5 bases at J, leaving 5 bases unmatched. The CDR3 bases are TGTGCCAGCAGTTTAGTAGGGACAGCGTATGGCTACACCTTC. Protein product: CASSLVGTAYGYTF.

J is TRBJ1-2 and V is TRBV10-3; no reliable D call. Germline values: CDR1 ENHRY, CDR2 SYGVKD. This CDR3 has 13 amino acids. Trimming took 0 bases from V and 8 from J, leaving 10 bases between them. The CDR3 nucleotides are TGTGCCATCAGTGAGTCCAGAGGAAAGGGCTACACCTTC. Translated: CAISESRGKGYTF.

The chain has TRBV2 and TRBJ2-7; 8 nucleotides line up with TRBD1. The ends lost 4 bases at V and 3 bases at J; junction bases unmatched: 2. Germline CDR1 is SNHLY and CDR2 is FYNNEI. The CDR3 contains 13 residues. The CDR3 DNA reads as TGTGCCAGCAGTGGACAGGGGAACTACGAGCAGTACTTC. Its translation is CASSGQGNYEQYF.

The chain links TRBV27 to TRBJ2-1, with 7 bases identical to TRBD1. Germline V lookup: CDR1 MNHEY, CDR2 SMNVEV (reference sequence). The V gene end was trimmed by 3 bases and the J gene end by 5 bases; junction bases not matched to a gene: 4. CDR3 length: 14 amino acids. CDR3 DNA: TGTGCCAGCAGTTTTGGGGACAGCCACAATGAGCAGTTCTTC. Protein product: CASSFGDSHNEQFF.